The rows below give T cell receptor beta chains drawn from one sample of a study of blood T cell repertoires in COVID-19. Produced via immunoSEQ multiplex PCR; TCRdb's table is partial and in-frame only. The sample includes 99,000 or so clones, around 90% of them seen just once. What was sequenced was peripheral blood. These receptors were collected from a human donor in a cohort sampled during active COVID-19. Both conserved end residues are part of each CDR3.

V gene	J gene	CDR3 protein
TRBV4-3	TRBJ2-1	CASSQDRPTRDSMTTAYNEQFF
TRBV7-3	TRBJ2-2	CASSPGWGSHTGELFF
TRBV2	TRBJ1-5	CASSELQPLGQPQHF
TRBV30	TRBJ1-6	CAWRYGASYSRYSPLHF
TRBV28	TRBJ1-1	CASSLQGLEVEAFF
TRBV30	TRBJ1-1	CAWSVLYPTEAFF
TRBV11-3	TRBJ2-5	CASSLGTGYGETQYF
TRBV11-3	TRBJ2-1	CASSLRREGSDEQFF
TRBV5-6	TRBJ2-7	CASSAGGNVGYEQYF
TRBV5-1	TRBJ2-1	CASSLVAGGSYNEQFF
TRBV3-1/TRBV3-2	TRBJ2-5	CASSPWHLLETQYF
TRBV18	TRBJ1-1	CASSPTGNTEAFF
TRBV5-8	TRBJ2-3	CASSRTGRTSTDTQYF